A selection of T cell receptor beta chains follows, all from one sample in a study of blood T cell repertoires in COVID-19. Libraries were prepared by immunoSEQ multiplex PCR; TCRdb keeps only in-frame clonotypes and omits some of them. The sample lists under 450,000 clones; over 65% were seen once. The sample comprised peripheral blood. These receptors were taken from a human donor with acute or convalescent COVID-19. The donor label of this sample is uncertain. CDR3s include the opening cysteine and the closing phenylalanine or tryptophan. The D gene is left open where the match is weak. Some rows have no size entry. The others give once, few or many, or a class for an expanded clone.

J: TRBJ1-1
D: TRBD1
size: NA
V: TRBV30
DNA: TGTGCCTGGAGCGCTACAGGGGCAACTGAAGCTTTCTTT
CDR3: CAWSATGATEAFF

J: TRBJ1-4
D: NA
size: once
V: TRBV30
DNA: TGTGCCTGGAATCACAGGGCAGGTGAAAAACTGTTTTTT
CDR3: CAWNHRAGEKLFF

J: TRBJ1-1
D: NA
size: NA
V: TRBV6-5
DNA: TGTGCCAGCAGTTCCCACTCCTCGACAGGACCTGAAGCTTTCTTT
CDR3: CASSSHSSTGPEAFF

J: TRBJ2-5
D: NA
size: NA
V: TRBV2
DNA: TGTGCCCGCAGGGAGGGAGGGGGGGGGACCCAGTACTTC
CDR3: CARREGGGGTQYF

J: TRBJ2-2
D: TRBD2
size: NA
V: TRBV7-6
DNA: TGTGCCAGCAGCTTAGGAGGAAGCGGGAGGGCCCACACCGGGGAGCTGTTTTTT
CDR3: CASSLGGSGRAHTGELFF

J: TRBJ2-3
D: NA
size: NA
V: TRBV7-6
DNA: TGTGCCAGCAGCTTTACCCGGGTGCAGTATTTT
CDR3: CASSFTRVQYF

J: TRBJ1-6
D: NA
size: NA
V: TRBV30
DNA: TGTGCCTATCAAACAGGGAATAATTCACCCCTCCACTTT
CDR3: CAYQTGNNSPLHF

J: TRBJ1-1
D: NA
size: NA
V: TRBV6-5
DNA: TGTGCCAGCAGCCTTCACAGGGCCACTGAAGCTTTCTTT
CDR3: CASSLHRATEAFF

J: TRBJ1-1
D: NA
size: NA
V: TRBV3-1/TRBV3-2
DNA: TGTGCCAGCAGCGATAACGGGTTCACTGAAGCTTTCTTT
CDR3: CASSDNGFTEAFF

J: TRBJ1-5
D: NA
size: NA
V: TRBV23-1
DNA: TGCGCCAGCAGTCAATCCTGGGGCAGGAGTGGGACCCAGCATTTT
CDR3: CASSQSWGRSGTQHF

J: TRBJ2-3
D: TRBD1
size: NA
V: TRBV18
DNA: TGTGCCAGCTCACCCAGGACAGGTAGAGGCACAGATACGCAGTATTTT
CDR3: CASSPRTGRGTDTQYF

J: TRBJ1-4
D: NA
size: few
V: TRBV4-1
DNA: TGCGCCAGCAGCTCCAAGGGGCAGGGGAATGGGGCAACTAATGAAAAACTGTTTTTT
CDR3: CASSSKGQGNGATNEKLFF

J: TRBJ2-6
D: NA
size: NA
V: TRBV30
DNA: TGTGCCTGGAGTTTCTCCGGCTCTGGGGCCAACGTCCTGACTTTC
CDR3: CAWSFSGSGANVLTF

J: TRBJ2-1
D: TRBD2
size: NA
V: TRBV2
DNA: TGTGCCAGCAGTCGGCTAGCGGGCTACAATGAGCAGTTCTTC
CDR3: CASSRLAGYNEQFF

J: TRBJ2-7
D: TRBD1
size: NA
V: TRBV5-1
DNA: TGCGCCAGCCGCACCGGGACAGGGGAGTACGAGCAGTACTTC
CDR3: CASRTGTGEYEQYF

J: TRBJ1-2
D: TRBD1
size: NA
V: TRBV28
DNA: TGTGCCAGCAGAGGAGACAGGGGGTATGGCTACACCTTC
CDR3: CASRGDRGYGYTF

J: TRBJ2-1
D: NA
size: NA
V: TRBV2
DNA: TGTGCCAGCAGTGAGGCAGGTTTTAGCGAGACGCAGTTCTTC
CDR3: CASSEAGFSETQFF

J: TRBJ1-1
D: NA
size: NA
V: TRBV5-8
DNA: TGTGCCAGCAGCTTGGCGGGTCAGCAGAACACTGAAGCTTTCTTT
CDR3: CASSLAGQQNTEAFF

J: TRBJ1-1
D: TRBD1
size: NA
V: TRBV3-1/TRBV3-2
DNA: TGTGCCAGCAGCCAAGGGGACAGGGGCGGCACTGAAGCTTTCTTT
CDR3: CASSQGDRGGTEAFF

J: TRBJ2-7
D: NA
size: NA
V: TRBV3-1/TRBV3-2
DNA: TGTGCCAGCAGCTTCGGACTTCACTACGAGCAGTACTTC
CDR3: CASSFGLHYEQYF

J: TRBJ2-1
D: NA
size: NA
V: TRBV27
DNA: TGTGCCAGCAGTCTAAGCGGTAGCTCCTACAATGAGCAGTTCTTC
CDR3: CASSLSGSSYNEQFF

J: TRBJ2-5
D: TRBD2
size: NA
V: TRBV5-1
DNA: TGCGCCAGCAGCCCAGCCAGCGGGAGAGAGGGGACCCAGTACTTC
CDR3: CASSPASGREGTQYF

J: TRBJ1-1
D: NA
size: NA
V: TRBV6-5
DNA: TGTGCCAGCAGTTACTCTGAGGCCACGAACACTGAAGCTTTCTTT
CDR3: CASSYSEATNTEAFF

J: TRBJ2-7
D: TRBD1
size: NA
V: TRBV18
DNA: TGTGCCAGCTCCCGGGGACAGGGGAGAGGGCAGTACTTC
CDR3: CASSRGQGRGQYF

J: TRBJ2-5
D: TRBD2
size: NA
V: TRBV30
DNA: TGTGCCTGGAGTAGGGGACTAGCGGGACGAGAGACCCAGTACTTC
CDR3: CAWSRGLAGRETQYF

J: TRBJ1-4
D: NA
size: NA
V: TRBV5-1
DNA: TGCGCCAGCAGCTTGGGTACGGTGAGAAATGAAAAACTGTTTTTT
CDR3: CASSLGTVRNEKLFF

J: TRBJ2-1
D: NA
size: NA
V: TRBV5-1
DNA: TGCGCCAGCAGCCTGGACTGGAGGAATGAGCAGTTCTTC
CDR3: CASSLDWRNEQFF

J: TRBJ1-5
D: NA
size: few
V: TRBV7-2
DNA: TGTGCCAGCAGACCCACGCCGGGTTCGGGGCCCCAGCATTTT
CDR3: CASRPTPGSGPQHF

J: TRBJ1-1
D: NA
size: NA
V: TRBV11-1
DNA: TGTGCCAGCAGCCTACGGACCGGGGGGGCTTTCTTT
CDR3: CASSLRTGGAFF

J: TRBJ1-1
D: NA
size: NA
V: TRBV28
DNA: TGTGCCAGCAGTTTTCAGAAGAACACTGAAGCTTTCTTT
CDR3: CASSFQKNTEAFF

J: TRBJ2-1
D: TRBD2
size: NA
V: TRBV7-8
DNA: TGTGCCAGCACCCCATCTACTAGCGGGAGCATCAGGGAGCAGTTCTTC
CDR3: CASTPSTSGSIREQFF

J: TRBJ1-1
D: NA
size: NA
V: TRBV6-6
DNA: TGTGCCAGCAGGGCCGGGAGTAACACTGAAGCTTTCTTT
CDR3: CASRAGSNTEAFF

J: TRBJ1-6
D: NA
size: NA
V: TRBV5-1
DNA: TGCGCCAGCAGCAGGAGCTCCTATAATTCACCCCTCCACTTT
CDR3: CASSRSSYNSPLHF

J: TRBJ1-5
D: TRBD1
size: once
V: TRBV12-5
DNA: TGTGCTAGTGGTCTGGACAGGGGGGATCAGCCCCAGCATTTT
CDR3: CASGLDRGDQPQHF

J: TRBJ2-7
D: TRBD1
size: NA
V: TRBV11-3
DNA: TGTGCCAGCAGCCCTGACAGGGGGTCCTACGAGCAGTACTTC
CDR3: CASSPDRGSYEQYF

J: TRBJ1-3
D: NA
size: once
V: TRBV6-5
DNA: TGTGCCAGCAGTTACTCGAGGCAGAACTCTGGAAACACCATATATTTT
CDR3: CASSYSRQNSGNTIYF

J: TRBJ1-2
D: NA
size: few
V: TRBV30
DNA: TGTGCCTGGGGACTATATGGCTACACCTTC
CDR3: CAWGLYGYTF

J: TRBJ1-2
D: NA
size: NA
V: TRBV7-8
DNA: TGTGCCAGCAGCTTAAGCGCTAACTATGGCTACACCTTC
CDR3: CASSLSANYGYTF

J: TRBJ2-7
D: TRBD2
size: NA
V: TRBV29-1
DNA: TGCAGCGTTCTAGCGGACTCCTACGAGCAGTACTTC
CDR3: CSVLADSYEQYF

J: TRBJ1-2
D: TRBD1
size: NA
V: TRBV4-2
DNA: TGTGCCAGCAGCCAAGCACAGGGGGCGACTTCCAACTATGGCTACACCTTC
CDR3: CASSQAQGATSNYGYTF

J: TRBJ2-2
D: TRBD2
size: many
V: TRBV5-1
DNA: TGCGCCAGCAGCTCGGGACTAGCGGGGGGTCTCACCGGGGAGCTGTTTTTT
CDR3: CASSSGLAGGLTGELFF

J: TRBJ2-7
D: TRBD1
size: NA
V: TRBV2
DNA: TGTGCCAGCAGTGTCGAGACAGGGGGCAGTTCCGAGCAGTACTTC
CDR3: CASSVETGGSSEQYF

J: TRBJ1-2
D: NA
size: NA
V: TRBV11-2
DNA: TGTGCCAGCAGCTCCATCGACAGTGATGGCTACACCTTC
CDR3: CASSSIDSDGYTF

J: TRBJ1-1
D: NA
size: NA
V: TRBV5-4
DNA: TGTGCCAGCAGCTTGGACAGAGCGAGGGCTGAAGCTTTCTTT
CDR3: CASSLDRARAEAFF

J: TRBJ2-7
D: TRBD1
size: NA
V: TRBV28
DNA: TGTGCCAGCAGTCCCCACGGGACAGGTTACTACGAGCAGTACTTC
CDR3: CASSPHGTGYYEQYF

J: TRBJ1-2
D: TRBD1
size: NA
V: TRBV30
DNA: TGTGCCTCCCCGACAGGGAACTATGGCTACACCTTC
CDR3: CASPTGNYGYTF

J: TRBJ1-1
D: NA
size: NA
V: TRBV30
DNA: TGTGCCTGTCAAAGGGTCGGGGAGGTTGAAGCTTTCTTT
CDR3: CACQRVGEVEAFF

J: TRBJ2-1
D: NA
size: NA
V: TRBV6-5
DNA: TGTGCCAGCAGCCGGGACACCTCCGGATACAATGAGCAGTTCTTC
CDR3: CASSRDTSGYNEQFF

J: TRBJ2-7
D: TRBD1
size: NA
V: TRBV5-5
DNA: TGTGCCAGCAGCTTTTTCGGGACAGGGGTGAACGAGCAGTACTTC
CDR3: CASSFFGTGVNEQYF

J: TRBJ1-5
D: NA
size: once
V: TRBV10-2
DNA: TGCGCCAGCAGTGATTGTCAGGTTGCCCAATATAGCAATCAGCCCCAGCATTTT
CDR3: CASSDCQVAQYSNQPQHF

J: TRBJ1-2
D: TRBD1
size: NA
V: TRBV28
DNA: TGTGCCAGCAACCGGGACAGAACATATGGCTACACCTTC
CDR3: CASNRDRTYGYTF

J: TRBJ1-1
D: NA
size: NA
V: TRBV19
DNA: TGTGCCAGTATGGGGTGGTGGCAGGGGACTGAAGCTTTCTTT
CDR3: CASMGWWQGTEAFF

J: TRBJ2-3
D: NA
size: NA
V: TRBV28
DNA: TGTGCCAGCAGTCCCATCTTGGGAAGGGGGAGCACAGATACGCAGTATTTT
CDR3: CASSPILGRGSTDTQYF

J: TRBJ1-4
D: NA
size: NA
V: TRBV5-1
DNA: TGCGCCAGCACCGCTACGGGAGGTAATGAAAAACTGTTTTTT
CDR3: CASTATGGNEKLFF

J: TRBJ2-1
D: TRBD1
size: NA
V: TRBV5-1
DNA: TGCGCCAGCAGTATTGACAGGGGGCGTTACAATGAGCAGTTCTTC
CDR3: CASSIDRGRYNEQFF

J: TRBJ2-1
D: TRBD2
size: NA
V: TRBV27
DNA: TGTGCCAGCAGTTCCGCTAGCGGGAGCTCCTACAATGAGCAGTTCTTC
CDR3: CASSSASGSSYNEQFF

J: TRBJ2-1
D: NA
size: NA
V: TRBV9
DNA: TGTGCCAGCAGCGTTACCGGGACTCGGCAGAATGAGCAGTTCTTC
CDR3: CASSVTGTRQNEQFF

J: TRBJ2-5
D: NA
size: NA
V: TRBV30
DNA: TGTGCCTCAAGGAGGTTAGGCCAAGAGCGGACCCAGTACTTC
CDR3: CASRRLGQERTQYF

J: TRBJ1-2
D: TRBD1
size: NA
V: TRBV4-1
DNA: TGCGCCAGCAGCCAAGAAGGGACAGGGCTTAACTATGGCTACACCTTC
CDR3: CASSQEGTGLNYGYTF